Here is one T cell receptor (beta chain) with its context. This clonotype was counted many times. Its antigen target is currently unknown. No base quality information exists; no much larger clone differs at one position. This sample is part of a study of CD8 T cells in ankylosing spondylitis (dated 2017 in TCRdb). In terms of the full investigation: The study profiled T cell receptor beta repertoires in healthy donors and ankylosing spondylitis patients to find disease-linked TCR variants. In total, the full study cohort was made up of approximately 99 healthy donors and 25 or so ankylosing spondylitis patients. Peripheral blood was sampled, and synovial fluid was also collected from ankylosing spondylitis patients.

The run used an Illumina HiSeq 2500. Quantitative 5'-RACE with molecular barcodes was the method used to prepare the TCR beta libraries. As for how the authors treated the data: A new computational method based on a probabilistic model of VDJ rearrangement was used to identify disease-linked TCR variants. The public reads were reanalyzed by TCRdb: fastp trimming at Q25, MiXCR alignment, in-frame beta chains only. One record per CDR3 amino acid sequence lists the most common genes and DNA. For this entry, the V and J calls and clone size follow TCRdb and not the study's own pipeline. The sample includes 7,000 to 8,500 distinct CDR3 sequences, with 8.2% observed a single time. 23% of the sample is held by the ten biggest clonotypes. Broad study findings and their caveats: Blood from ankylosing spondylitis patients appeared to be characterized by a TCR beta motif made up of several highly homologous amino acid variants. The disease-linked clones were reported to be significantly enriched in matched synovial fluid samples from ankylosing spondylitis patients. A CD8+ phenotype was shown by the disease-linked clones, which were found at relatively low frequencies in peripheral blood. Some of the motif variants had been reported before in the synovial fluid and blood of reactive arthritis patients, a finding that suggests common disease-initiation mechanisms.

V is pared back by 0 bases and J by 4 bases, with 7 bases lying between the germline termini. The CDR3 spans 13 residues, from the cysteine through the phenylalanine. The CDR3 DNA has 39 bases and is translated from base 1. CDR1 and CDR2 are read off the germline V gene as SGDLS and YYNGEE. The TCR comes from a male donor with ankylosing spondylitis or in good health (not recorded which). Recombination linked TRBV9 to TRBJ1-2; no confident D gene assignment can be made. Sequenced sample: blood, either unsorted or a sorted T cell fraction (not recorded which). CDR3 region: CASSVEGGYGYTF. The DNA reads as follows: TGTGCCAGCAGCGTAGAGGGCGGCTATGGCTACACCTTC.